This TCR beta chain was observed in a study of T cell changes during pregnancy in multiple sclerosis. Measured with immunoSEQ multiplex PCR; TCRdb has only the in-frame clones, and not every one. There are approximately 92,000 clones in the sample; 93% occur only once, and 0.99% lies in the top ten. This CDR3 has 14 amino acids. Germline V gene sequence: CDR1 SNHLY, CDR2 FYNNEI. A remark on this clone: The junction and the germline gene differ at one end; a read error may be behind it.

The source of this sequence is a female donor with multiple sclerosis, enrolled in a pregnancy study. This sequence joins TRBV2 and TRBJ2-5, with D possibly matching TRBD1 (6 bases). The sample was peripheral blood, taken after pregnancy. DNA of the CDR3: TGTGCCAGCACTGAACTGGACAGTTCCAAGACCCAGTACTTC. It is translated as CASTELDSSKTQYF. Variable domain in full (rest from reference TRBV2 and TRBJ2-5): EPEVTQTPSHQVTQMGQEVILRCVPISNHLYFYWYRQILGQKVEFLVSFYNNEISEKSEIFDDQFSVERPDGSNFTLKIRSTKLEDSAMYFCASTELDSSKTQYFGPGTRLLVL.